The clone carrying this TCR beta chain showed up just a few times. The authors' processing: It was from reference gene primer amplification that nucleated cell counts were estimated. Clones were sequenced by immunoSEQ multiplex PCR, and TCRdb holds only the in-frame ones, with some missing. For V, J and clone size, that table is used; D and trimming come from the DNA. Of 150,000 to 200,000 clones in the sample, approximately 80% were seen once. This sample is drawn from a study of blood T cell repertoires in COVID-19. Study summary: T cells, B-cell-depleted T cells, or PBMCs supplied cDNA or gDNA.

The germline CDR1 and CDR2 sequences are MNHEY and SMNVEV (reference sequence). This CDR3 spans 18 amino acids. V trimming: 4 bases; J trimming: 0 bases; junction bases outside the gene matches: 13. The sequence came from a human donor in a cohort sampled during active COVID-19. The chain couples TRBV27 to TRBJ1-1; TRBD1 matches at 8 bases. Input material: peripheral blood. The CDR3 sequence is CASSYLGRGRVVNTEAFF. The CDR3 DNA sequence: TGTGCCAGCAGTTACCTCGGCAGGGGGCGCGTGGTGAACACTGAAGCTTTCTTT.